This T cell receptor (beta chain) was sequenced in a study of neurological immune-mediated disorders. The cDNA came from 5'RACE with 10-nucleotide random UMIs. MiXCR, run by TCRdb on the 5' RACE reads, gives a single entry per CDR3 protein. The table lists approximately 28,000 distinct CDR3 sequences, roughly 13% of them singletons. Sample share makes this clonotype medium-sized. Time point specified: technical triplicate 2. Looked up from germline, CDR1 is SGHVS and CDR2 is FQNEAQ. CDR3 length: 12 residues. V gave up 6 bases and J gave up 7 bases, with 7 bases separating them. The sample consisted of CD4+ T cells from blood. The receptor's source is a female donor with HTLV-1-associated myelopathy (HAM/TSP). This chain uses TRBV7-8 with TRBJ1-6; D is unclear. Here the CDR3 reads CASRLGNSPLHF. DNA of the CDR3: TGTGCCAGCAGGCTGGGAAATTCACCCCTCCACTTT.